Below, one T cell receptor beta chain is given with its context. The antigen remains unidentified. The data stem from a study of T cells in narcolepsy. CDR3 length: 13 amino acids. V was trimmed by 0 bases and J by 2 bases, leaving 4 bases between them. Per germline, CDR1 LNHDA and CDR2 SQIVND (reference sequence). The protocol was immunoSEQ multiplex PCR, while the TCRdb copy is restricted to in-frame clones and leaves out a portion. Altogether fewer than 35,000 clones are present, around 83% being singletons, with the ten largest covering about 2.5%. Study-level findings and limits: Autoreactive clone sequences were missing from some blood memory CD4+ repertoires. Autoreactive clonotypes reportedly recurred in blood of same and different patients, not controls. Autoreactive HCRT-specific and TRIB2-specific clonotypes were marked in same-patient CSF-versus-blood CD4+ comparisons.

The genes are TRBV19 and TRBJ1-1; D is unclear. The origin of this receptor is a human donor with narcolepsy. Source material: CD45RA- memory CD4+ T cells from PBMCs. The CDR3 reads CASSIEVNTEAFF. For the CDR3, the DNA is TGTGCCAGTAGTATAGAAGTAAACACTGAAGCTTTCTTT. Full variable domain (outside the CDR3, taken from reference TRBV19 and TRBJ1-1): DGGITQSPKYLFRKEGQNVTLSCEQNLNHDAMYWYRQDPGQGLRLIYYSQIVNDFQKGDIAEGYSVSREKKESFPLTVTSAQKNPTAFYLCASSIEVNTEAFFGQGTRLTVV.